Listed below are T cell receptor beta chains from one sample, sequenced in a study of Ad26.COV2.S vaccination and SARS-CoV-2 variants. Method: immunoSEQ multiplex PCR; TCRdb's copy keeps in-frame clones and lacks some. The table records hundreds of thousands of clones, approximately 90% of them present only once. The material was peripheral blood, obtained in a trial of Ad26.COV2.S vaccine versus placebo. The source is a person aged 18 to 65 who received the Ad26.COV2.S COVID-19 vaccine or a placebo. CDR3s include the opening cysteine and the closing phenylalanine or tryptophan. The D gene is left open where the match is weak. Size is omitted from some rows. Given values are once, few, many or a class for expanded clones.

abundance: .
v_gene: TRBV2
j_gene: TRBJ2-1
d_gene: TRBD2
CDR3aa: CAAPSGTSGYNEQFF
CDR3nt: TGTGCCGCTCCCTCCGGGACTAGCGGGTACAATGAGCAGTTCTTC

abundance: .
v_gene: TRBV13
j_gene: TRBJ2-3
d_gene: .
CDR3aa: CASSPRRDTSTDTQYF
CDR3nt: TGTGCCAGCAGCCCCCGCAGGGATACCAGCACAGATACGCAGTATTTT

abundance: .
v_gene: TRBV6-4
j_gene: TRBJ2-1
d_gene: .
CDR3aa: CASSENVGSYNEQFF
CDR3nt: TGTGCCAGCAGTGAAAATGTGGGCTCCTACAATGAGCAGTTCTTC

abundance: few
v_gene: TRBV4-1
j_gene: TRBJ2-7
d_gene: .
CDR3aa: CASSLEGGSSYEQYF
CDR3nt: TGCGCCAGCAGCCTCGAGGGGGGGAGCTCCTACGAGCAGTACTTC

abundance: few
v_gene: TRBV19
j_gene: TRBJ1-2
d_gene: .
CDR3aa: CASRNTGYNGYTF
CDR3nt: TGTGCCAGTAGGAACACAGGGTACAATGGCTACACCTTC

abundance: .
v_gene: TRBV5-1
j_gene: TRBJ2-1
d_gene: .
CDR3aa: CASSYGYRSSYNEQFF
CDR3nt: TGCGCCAGCAGTTACGGGTACCGGAGCTCCTACAATGAGCAGTTCTTC

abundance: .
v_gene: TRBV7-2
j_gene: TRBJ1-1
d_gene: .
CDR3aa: CASIPDSMNTEAFF
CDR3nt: TGTGCCAGCATCCCGGACAGCATGAACACTGAAGCTTTCTTT

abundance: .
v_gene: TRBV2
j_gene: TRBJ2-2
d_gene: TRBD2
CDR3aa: CASSRLAGEAGELFF
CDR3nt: TGTGCCAGCAGCCGACTAGCGGGGGAGGCCGGGGAGCTGTTTTTT

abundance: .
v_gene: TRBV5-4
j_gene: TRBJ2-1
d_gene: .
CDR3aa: CASSLDSGSSYNEQFF
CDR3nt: TGTGCCAGCAGCTTGGATTCAGGGAGCTCCTACAATGAGCAGTTCTTC

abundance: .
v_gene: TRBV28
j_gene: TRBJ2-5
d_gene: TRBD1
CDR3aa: CASRPDRGMETQYF
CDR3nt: TGTGCCAGCAGGCCAGACAGGGGTATGGAGACCCAGTACTTC

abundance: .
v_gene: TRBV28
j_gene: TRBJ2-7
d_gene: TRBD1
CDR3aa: CASSSNRGLGYEQYF
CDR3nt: TGTGCCAGCAGTTCAAACAGGGGTCTCGGGTACGAGCAGTACTTC

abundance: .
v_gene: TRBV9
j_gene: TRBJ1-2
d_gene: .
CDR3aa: CASSVGSANYGYTF
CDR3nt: TGTGCCAGCAGCGTAGGGTCAGCAAACTATGGCTACACCTTC

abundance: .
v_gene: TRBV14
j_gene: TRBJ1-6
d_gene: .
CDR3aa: CASSPRNQSPLHF
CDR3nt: TGTGCCAGCAGCCCTCGAAACCAATCACCCCTCCACTTT

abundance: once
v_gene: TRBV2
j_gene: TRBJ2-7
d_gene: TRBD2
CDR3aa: CASNLAGADGEQYF
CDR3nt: TGTGCCAGTAACCTAGCGGGGGCAGATGGGGAGCAGTACTTC

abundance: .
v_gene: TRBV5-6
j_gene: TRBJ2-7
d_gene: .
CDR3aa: CASSLDWRGTTSYEQYF
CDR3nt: TGTGCCAGCAGCTTGGACTGGAGGGGGACAACAAGCTACGAGCAGTACTTC

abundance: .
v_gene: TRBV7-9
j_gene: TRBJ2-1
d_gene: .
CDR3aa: CASSLGGQRYNEQFF
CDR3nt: TGTGCCAGCAGCTTAGGGGGACAACGGTACAATGAGCAGTTCTTC

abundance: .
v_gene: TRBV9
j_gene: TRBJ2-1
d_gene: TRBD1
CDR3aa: CASSPEGTGSYNEQFF
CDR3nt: TGTGCCAGCAGCCCAGAGGGGACAGGGTCCTACAATGAGCAGTTCTTC

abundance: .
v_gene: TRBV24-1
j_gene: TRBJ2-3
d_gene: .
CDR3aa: CATRSDGGTQYF
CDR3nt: TGTGCCACCAGATCTGACGGAGGTACGCAGTATTTT

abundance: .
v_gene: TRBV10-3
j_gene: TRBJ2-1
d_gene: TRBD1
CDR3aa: CAIRSQGGPEQFF
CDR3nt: TGTGCCATCAGGAGCCAAGGGGGCCCTGAGCAGTTCTTC

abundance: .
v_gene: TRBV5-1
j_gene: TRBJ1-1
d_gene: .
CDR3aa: CASSPAGANTEAFF
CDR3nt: TGCGCCAGCAGCCCCGCAGGGGCGAACACTGAAGCTTTCTTT

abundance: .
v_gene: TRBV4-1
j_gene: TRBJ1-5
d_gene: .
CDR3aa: CASSQDRGLYNQPQHF
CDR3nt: TGCGCCAGCAGCCAAGATCGGGGATTATACAATCAGCCCCAGCATTTT

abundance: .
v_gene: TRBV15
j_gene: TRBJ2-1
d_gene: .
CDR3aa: CATSRDGSALTYNEQFF
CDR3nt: TGTGCCACCAGCAGAGACGGTAGCGCACTGACCTACAATGAGCAGTTCTTC

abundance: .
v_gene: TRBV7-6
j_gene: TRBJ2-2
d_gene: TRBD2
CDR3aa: CASSPQTSGGASGELFF
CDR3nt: TGTGCCAGCAGCCCCCAAACTAGCGGGGGGGCATCCGGGGAGCTGTTTTTT

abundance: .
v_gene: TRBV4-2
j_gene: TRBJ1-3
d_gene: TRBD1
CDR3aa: CASSRATGVGSGNTIYF
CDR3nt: TGTGCCAGCAGCCGAGCGACAGGGGTCGGATCTGGAAACACCATATATTTT

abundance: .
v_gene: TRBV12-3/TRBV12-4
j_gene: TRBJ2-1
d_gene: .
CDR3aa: CASSFGNNNEQFF
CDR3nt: TGTGCCAGCAGTTTTGGGAATAACAATGAGCAGTTCTTC

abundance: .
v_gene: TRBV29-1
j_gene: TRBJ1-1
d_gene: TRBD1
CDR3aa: CSVFQTGFRTEAFF
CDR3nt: TGCAGCGTGTTTCAGACAGGGTTTCGGACTGAAGCTTTCTTT

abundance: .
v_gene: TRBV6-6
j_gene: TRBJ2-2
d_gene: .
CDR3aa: CASSYSSSRVPGELFF
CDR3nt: TGTGCCAGCAGTTACTCGAGTAGTAGGGTGCCCGGGGAGCTGTTTTTT

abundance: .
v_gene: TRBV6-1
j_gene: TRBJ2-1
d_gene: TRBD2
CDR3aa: CASSGYGTSGHNEQFF
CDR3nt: TGTGCCAGCAGTGGCTACGGGACTAGCGGTCACAATGAGCAGTTCTTC

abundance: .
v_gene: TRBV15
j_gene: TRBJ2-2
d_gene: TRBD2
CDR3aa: CATSRDGLAGGPGELFF
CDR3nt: TGTGCCACCAGCAGAGACGGGCTAGCGGGAGGCCCCGGGGAGCTGTTTTTT